The rows below give T cell receptor beta chains drawn from one sample of a study of shared clonotypes between healthy human individuals. TCRdb's copy holds only in-frame clones and misses some; the assay was immunoSEQ multiplex PCR. Among roughly 2.4 million clones listed, approximately 96% were seen once. The sample was naive CD4+ T cells sorted from blood. The receptors derive from a man between 18 and 29 years old in good health. Both conserved end residues are part of each CDR3. Fields, in order: D gene, clone size, J gene, V gene, CDR3 DNA, CDR3 protein. A D gene is named only where the DNA matches it firmly. Expanded clones get a size class; other rows say once, few or many, or leave the size out.

d_gene: TRBD1; abundance: .; j_gene: TRBJ2-1; v_gene: TRBV7-2; CDR3nt: TGTGCCAGCAGCTTAGAGGACAGGGCTTACAATGAGCAGTTCTTC; CDR3aa: CASSLEDRAYNEQFF
d_gene: TRBD1; abundance: .; j_gene: TRBJ2-5; v_gene: TRBV2; CDR3nt: TGTGCCAGCAATAGACAGGGAATGCGGGAGACCCAGTACTTC; CDR3aa: CASNRQGMRETQYF
d_gene: .; abundance: .; j_gene: TRBJ2-7; v_gene: TRBV9; CDR3nt: TGTGCCAGCAGCGTAGACGGGGTCAGGGGCGGCGAGCAGTACTTC; CDR3aa: CASSVDGVRGGEQYF
d_gene: TRBD2; abundance: .; j_gene: TRBJ2-5; v_gene: TRBV19; CDR3nt: TGTGCCAGTACTGTAGGACTAGCGTCAGAGACCCAGTACTTC; CDR3aa: CASTVGLASETQYF
d_gene: TRBD2; abundance: .; j_gene: TRBJ2-7; v_gene: TRBV5-4; CDR3nt: TGTGCCAGCAAAAAGCGGGGGGAGACTTACGAGCAGTACTTC; CDR3aa: CASKKRGETYEQYF
d_gene: .; abundance: .; j_gene: TRBJ1-4; v_gene: TRBV28; CDR3nt: TGTGCCAGCAGTTCTACAGGGCTTCTTAATGAAAAACTGTTTTTT; CDR3aa: CASSSTGLLNEKLFF
d_gene: TRBD2; abundance: .; j_gene: TRBJ2-1; v_gene: TRBV5-1; CDR3nt: TGCGCCAGCAGCGCGGGACTAGCGGGGGGGTACAATGAGCAGTTCTTC; CDR3aa: CASSAGLAGGYNEQFF
d_gene: .; abundance: .; j_gene: TRBJ2-1; v_gene: TRBV9; CDR3nt: TGTGCCAGCAGCGTAGGCGGACGTGCTGAGCAGTTCTTC; CDR3aa: CASSVGGRAEQFF
d_gene: TRBD2; abundance: .; j_gene: TRBJ2-2; v_gene: TRBV5-1; CDR3nt: TGCGCCAGCAGCCCTGGACTAGCCGGTGTGGTCGGGGAGCTGTTTTTT; CDR3aa: CASSPGLAGVVGELFF
d_gene: .; abundance: .; j_gene: TRBJ2-5; v_gene: TRBV7-9; CDR3nt: TGTGCCAGCAGCTTATGGGAGGTGGGAGAGACCCAGTACTTC; CDR3aa: CASSLWEVGETQYF
d_gene: .; abundance: once; j_gene: TRBJ1-2; v_gene: TRBV29-1; CDR3nt: TGCAGCGTTGACAATTATGGAGGCTACACCTTC; CDR3aa: CSVDNYGGYTF
d_gene: TRBD1; abundance: few; j_gene: TRBJ2-5; v_gene: TRBV7-8; CDR3nt: TGTGCCAGCAGCCCGGGACAGGGGAAAGAGACCCAGTACTTC; CDR3aa: CASSPGQGKETQYF
d_gene: .; abundance: .; j_gene: TRBJ1-3; v_gene: TRBV9; CDR3nt: TGTGCCAGCAGCGTAGAGGTCCAGGGGTGGGACACCATATATTTT; CDR3aa: CASSVEVQGWDTIYF
d_gene: .; abundance: .; j_gene: TRBJ2-5; v_gene: TRBV6-1; CDR3nt: TGTGCCAGCAGGTCCAGGGTTGTGACGGAGACCCAGTACTTC; CDR3aa: CASRSRVVTETQYF
d_gene: .; abundance: .; j_gene: TRBJ2-7; v_gene: TRBV10-2; CDR3nt: TGCGCCAGCAGTACCTACGAGCAGTACTTC; CDR3aa: CASSTYEQYF
d_gene: TRBD2; abundance: .; j_gene: TRBJ2-7; v_gene: TRBV7-2; CDR3nt: TGTGCCAGCAGCGTGGGAGCTAGCGGGAGCTCCTACGAGCAGTACTTC; CDR3aa: CASSVGASGSSYEQYF
d_gene: .; abundance: once; j_gene: TRBJ1-2; v_gene: TRBV2; CDR3nt: TGTGCCAGCATCTCAGACAGGTCCGTATCCTACACCTTC; CDR3aa: CASISDRSVSYTF
d_gene: .; abundance: .; j_gene: TRBJ2-1; v_gene: TRBV6-1; CDR3nt: TGTGCCAGCAGTGAAGCGGGCAGGGGCAGGGGCAATGAGCAGTTCTTC; CDR3aa: CASSEAGRGRGNEQFF
d_gene: .; abundance: .; j_gene: TRBJ2-7; v_gene: TRBV5-1; CDR3nt: TGCGCCAGCAGCGCGACACAGTTATCCTACGAGCAGTACTTC; CDR3aa: CASSATQLSYEQYF
d_gene: TRBD1; abundance: .; j_gene: TRBJ2-7; v_gene: TRBV5-1; CDR3nt: TGCGCCAGCAGCACCGACAGGGGCTACGAGCAGTACTTC; CDR3aa: CASSTDRGYEQYF
d_gene: .; abundance: .; j_gene: TRBJ2-7; v_gene: TRBV6-5; CDR3nt: TGTGCCACCCTGTCGGGGAACTCCTACGAGCAGTACTTC; CDR3aa: CATLSGNSYEQYF
d_gene: TRBD1; abundance: .; j_gene: TRBJ2-7; v_gene: TRBV5-4; CDR3nt: TGTGCCAGCAGCCCGCACGGCCCGGGACAGGGAGAAATAGGCGAGCAGTACTTC; CDR3aa: CASSPHGPGQGEIGEQYF
d_gene: .; abundance: .; j_gene: TRBJ1-6; v_gene: TRBV6-1; CDR3nt: TGTGCCAGCAGTGAAGCGGGTTTCACTGGGTCTAATTCACCCCTCCACTTT; CDR3aa: CASSEAGFTGSNSPLHF
d_gene: .; abundance: .; j_gene: TRBJ2-7; v_gene: TRBV5-6; CDR3nt: TGTGCCAGCAGCTTGGCGCCCCCCGGGGATATATCCGCTCCTGACGAGCAGTACTTC; CDR3aa: CASSLAPPGDISAPDEQYF
d_gene: TRBD1; abundance: .; j_gene: TRBJ1-3; v_gene: TRBV7-9; CDR3nt: TGTGCCAGCAGCTCCCAGACAGGGTTGCGAAACACCATATATTTT; CDR3aa: CASSSQTGLRNTIYF
d_gene: .; abundance: .; j_gene: TRBJ1-1; v_gene: TRBV6-1; CDR3nt: TGTGCCAGCAGTGAAAAGATGAACACTGAAGCTTTCTTT; CDR3aa: CASSEKMNTEAFF
d_gene: TRBD1; abundance: once; j_gene: TRBJ2-3; v_gene: TRBV2; CDR3nt: TGTGCCAGCAGTGGACAGGGTTCCGATACGCAGTATTTT; CDR3aa: CASSGQGSDTQYF
d_gene: .; abundance: .; j_gene: TRBJ2-7; v_gene: TRBV11-3; CDR3nt: TGTGCCAGCAGCTTAAGGGACGGAGAAACCTACGAGCAGTACTTC; CDR3aa: CASSLRDGETYEQYF
d_gene: .; abundance: .; j_gene: TRBJ2-1; v_gene: TRBV11-2; CDR3nt: TGTGCCAGCAGCTCATTTCGTGGAAGGGGGTATGAGCAGTTCTTC; CDR3aa: CASSSFRGRGYEQFF
d_gene: TRBD1; abundance: .; j_gene: TRBJ2-2; v_gene: TRBV5-1; CDR3nt: TGCGCCAGCAGCTTAAACAGGGGGCGCAACACCGGGGAGCTGTTTTTT; CDR3aa: CASSLNRGRNTGELFF
d_gene: .; abundance: .; j_gene: TRBJ1-2; v_gene: TRBV7-3; CDR3nt: TGTGCCAGCAGCCCCTCCCCGACAGAAAACTATGGCTACACCTTC; CDR3aa: CASSPSPTENYGYTF
d_gene: TRBD2; abundance: .; j_gene: TRBJ2-5; v_gene: TRBV7-8; CDR3nt: TGTGCCAGCAGCCTGCCGGGACTAATGGAGACCCAGTACTTC; CDR3aa: CASSLPGLMETQYF
d_gene: .; abundance: .; j_gene: TRBJ2-7; v_gene: TRBV30; CDR3nt: TGTGCCTGGAGTGTACAGGCGGCAGGGGCGGCCTACGAGCAGTACTTC; CDR3aa: CAWSVQAAGAAYEQYF
d_gene: .; abundance: .; j_gene: TRBJ1-1; v_gene: TRBV5-1; CDR3nt: TGCGCCAGCAGCCCAGGAAGGGTGAACACTGAAGCTTTCTTT; CDR3aa: CASSPGRVNTEAFF
d_gene: .; abundance: .; j_gene: TRBJ2-2; v_gene: TRBV13; CDR3nt: TGTGCCAGCAGCTATTACCAAAGGGTTAGAACCGGGGAGCTGTTTTTT; CDR3aa: CASSYYQRVRTGELFF
d_gene: .; abundance: .; j_gene: TRBJ1-2; v_gene: TRBV6-1; CDR3nt: TGTGCCAGCAGTGATTACAGACCGGACAGAAACTATGGCTACACCTTC; CDR3aa: CASSDYRPDRNYGYTF
d_gene: .; abundance: .; j_gene: TRBJ2-5; v_gene: TRBV28; CDR3nt: TGTGCCAGCAGTTTGCCCTCGCAAGAGACCCAGTACTTC; CDR3aa: CASSLPSQETQYF
d_gene: .; abundance: .; j_gene: TRBJ1-2; v_gene: TRBV7-8; CDR3nt: TGTGCCAGCAGCTTAGCAGCCCAGTCTTCGGTGGGGGACTACTATGGCTACACCTTC; CDR3aa: CASSLAAQSSVGDYYGYTF
d_gene: .; abundance: .; j_gene: TRBJ2-7; v_gene: TRBV30; CDR3nt: TGTGCCTGGAGTAGCGGGCCCACCTACGAGCAGTACTTC; CDR3aa: CAWSSGPTYEQYF
d_gene: TRBD1; abundance: .; j_gene: TRBJ1-2; v_gene: TRBV5-1; CDR3nt: TGCGCCAGCCGTGACAGGGCTAACTATGGCTACACCTTC; CDR3aa: CASRDRANYGYTF
d_gene: .; abundance: once; j_gene: TRBJ1-5; v_gene: TRBV28; CDR3nt: TGTGCCAGCACCAACGAACCACGGGGTCGAGTTCAGCCCCAGCATTTT; CDR3aa: CASTNEPRGRVQPQHF
d_gene: .; abundance: .; j_gene: TRBJ2-1; v_gene: TRBV11-2; CDR3nt: TGTGCCAGCAGCTTAGAGCCGGGGCCCTACAATGAGCAGTTCTTC; CDR3aa: CASSLEPGPYNEQFF
d_gene: TRBD1; abundance: .; j_gene: TRBJ2-7; v_gene: TRBV28; CDR3nt: TGTGCCAGCAGCCGGACAGGGAGAGGCTACGAGCAGTACTTC; CDR3aa: CASSRTGRGYEQYF
d_gene: .; abundance: .; j_gene: TRBJ2-3; v_gene: TRBV13; CDR3nt: TGTGCCAGCAGCTTAAGGGGGATTTCAGCAGATACGCAGTATTTT; CDR3aa: CASSLRGISADTQYF
d_gene: .; abundance: .; j_gene: TRBJ2-3; v_gene: TRBV5-1; CDR3nt: TGCGCCAGCAGCTTGCCTGCGACAGATACGCAGTATTTT; CDR3aa: CASSLPATDTQYF
d_gene: .; abundance: .; j_gene: TRBJ1-2; v_gene: TRBV6-1; CDR3nt: TGTGCCAGCAGTGTAAGCGGAGAGTATGGCTACACCTTC; CDR3aa: CASSVSGEYGYTF
d_gene: .; abundance: .; j_gene: TRBJ1-6; v_gene: TRBV21-1; CDR3nt: TGTGCCAGCACCTCTGGGGGGGTTTGCTGCTTAGATTCACCCCTCCACTTT; CDR3aa: CASTSGGVCCLDSPLHF
d_gene: .; abundance: .; j_gene: TRBJ1-5; v_gene: TRBV6-1; CDR3nt: TGTGCCAGCAGTGAAGAAAAGGGGCCCAATCAGCCCCAGCATTTT; CDR3aa: CASSEEKGPNQPQHF
d_gene: TRBD1; abundance: .; j_gene: TRBJ1-2; v_gene: TRBV11-2; CDR3nt: TGTGCCAGCAGCTTGTACGGGACAGGTTATAACTATGGCTACACCTTC; CDR3aa: CASSLYGTGYNYGYTF
d_gene: .; abundance: .; j_gene: TRBJ2-7; v_gene: TRBV5-1; CDR3nt: TGCGCCAGCAGCTTCGGGGGTACCCTCTCCTACGAGCAGTACTTC; CDR3aa: CASSFGGTLSYEQYF
d_gene: TRBD2; abundance: .; j_gene: TRBJ2-1; v_gene: TRBV9; CDR3nt: TGTGCCAGCAGCACTGACTTTAGCGGGAGCTCCTACAATGAGCAGTTCTTC; CDR3aa: CASSTDFSGSSYNEQFF
d_gene: TRBD2; abundance: .; j_gene: TRBJ2-3; v_gene: TRBV7-2; CDR3nt: TGTGCCAGCAGCCGCGGCGGGGGGCCGGATACGCAGTATTTT; CDR3aa: CASSRGGGPDTQYF
d_gene: TRBD2; abundance: .; j_gene: TRBJ2-3; v_gene: TRBV10-3; CDR3nt: TGTGCCATCAGTGAGTCGACTAGCGTCACAGATACGCAGTATTTT; CDR3aa: CAISESTSVTDTQYF
d_gene: .; abundance: .; j_gene: TRBJ1-2; v_gene: TRBV4-3; CDR3nt: TGCGCCAGCAGCCCCCAGTTTGAAGTCTATGGCTACACCTTC; CDR3aa: CASSPQFEVYGYTF
d_gene: TRBD2; abundance: .; j_gene: TRBJ2-2; v_gene: TRBV2; CDR3nt: TGTGCCAGCAGTAAACGCGGGAGAAGTGACACCGGGGAGCTGTTTTTT; CDR3aa: CASSKRGRSDTGELFF
d_gene: TRBD2; abundance: .; j_gene: TRBJ2-7; v_gene: TRBV2; CDR3nt: TGTGCCAGCGAGACTAGCGGTACCTACGAGCAGTACTTC; CDR3aa: CASETSGTYEQYF
d_gene: .; abundance: once; j_gene: TRBJ1-4; v_gene: TRBV19; CDR3nt: TGTGCCAGTAGAGAAGATGGGGAAAAACTGTTTTTT; CDR3aa: CASREDGEKLFF
d_gene: .; abundance: .; j_gene: TRBJ2-7; v_gene: TRBV30; CDR3nt: TGTGCCTGGAGTGTAATTTATAGGGGCTCCTACGAGCAGTACTTC; CDR3aa: CAWSVIYRGSYEQYF
d_gene: .; abundance: .; j_gene: TRBJ1-5; v_gene: TRBV7-3; CDR3nt: TGTGCCAGCAGCTTACAGGGGAACAATCAGCCCCAGCATTTT; CDR3aa: CASSLQGNNQPQHF
d_gene: .; abundance: .; j_gene: TRBJ1-2; v_gene: TRBV30; CDR3nt: TGTGCCTGGAGTGTACTACGGGTCACTGGGTGGGGCTACACCTTC; CDR3aa: CAWSVLRVTGWGYTF